These 15 T cell receptor beta chains came from one sample sequenced in a study of cytomegalovirus exposure and HLA in healthy donors. The primer mix had 60 Vbeta and 13 Jbeta primers. Only in-frame clones appear in the TCRdb table, and some are missing; sequencing was by immunoSEQ multiplex PCR. Among roughly 120,000 clones listed, approximately 80% were seen once. Sequenced material: PBMCs. These TCRs come from a human donor in good health.

V gene TRBV10-3 combines with J gene TRBJ2-4; 7 bases align to TRBD1. Per the germline V gene, CDR1 is ENHRY and CDR2 is SYGVKD. This CDR3 is 14 amino acids long. Unmatched junction bases numbered 6, after V lost 10 bases and J lost 0 bases. The CDR3 spells CATGQELAKNIQYF. CDR3 in DNA: TGTGCCACCGGACAGGAGTTAGCCAAAAACATTCAGTACTTC.

The gene calls are TRBV2 and TRBJ2-5, with 8 bases lining up with TRBD2. Trimming removed 7 bases from V and 5 bases from J; junction bases left unmatched: 12. Germline V gene data show CDR1 as SNHLY and CDR2 as FYNNEI. This CDR3 contains 15 residues. The CDR3 loop reads CASKPGTRAEETQYF. The CDR3 DNA sequence: TGTGCCAGCAAGCCGGGGACTAGGGCAGAGGAGACCCAGTACTTC.

V and J are TRBV10-3 and TRBJ1-2, with 9 bases identical to TRBD1. Trimming took 10 bases from V and 4 from J; bases not matched to a gene: 10. CDR3 length equals 14 residues. Germline V gene sequence: CDR1 ENHRY, CDR2 SYGVKD. CDR3 nucleotides: TGTGCCAGCAGAACCGGGACAGGGACCTATGGCTACACCTTC. This encodes CASRTGTGTYGYTF.

The chain employs TRBV19 and TRBJ2-3; 8 bases fit TRBD2. CDR3 length equals 15 residues. The trim removed 4 bases at V and 2 bases at J, leaving 5 bases unmatched. CDR1 and CDR2 (germline): LNHDA, SQIVND (reference sequence). CDR3 DNA: TGTGCCAGTAGTAATGAAGCGGGGGACACAGATACGCAGTATTTT. Residues: CASSNEAGDTDTQYF.

The chain is built from TRBV6-5 and TRBJ2-7; no reliable D call. CDR3 length equals 13 residues. Germline loops: CDR1 MNHEY, CDR2 SVGAGI. With 6 bases removed from V and 2 bases from J, the gap between germline ends came to 11 bases. CDR3 residues: CASSTSSTYEQYF. CDR3 in DNA: TGTGCCAGCAGCACATCCTCCACCTACGAGCAGTACTTC.

The chain employs TRBV19 and TRBJ1-5, with D possibly TRBD1 on 6 matching bases. V lost 3 bases and J 2 bases, leaving 14 bases between the germline ends. The CDR3 length is 16 residues. Germline CDR1 and CDR2: LNHDA and SQIVND (reference sequence). CDR3 in DNA: TGTGCCAGTAGTATTTGGACAGCCAAGGGCAATCAGCCCCAGCATTTT. This codes for CASSIWTAKGNQPQHF.

V gene TRBV25-1 combines with J gene TRBJ1-1; a possible D gene is TRBD1 (6 bases). With 3 bases removed from V and 3 bases from J, the gap between germline ends came to 11 bases. This CDR3 is built from 14 residues. In germline, CDR1 is MGHDK, CDR2 SYGVNS. The DNA of the CDR3 is TGTGCCAGCAGTGAGGGACACTCACACACTGAAGCTTTCTTT. Translating it yields CASSEGHSHTEAFF.

The J gene is TRBJ1-2, the V gene TRBV5-1; the match to TRBD1 covers 10 bases. Germline CDR1 reads SGHRS; CDR2 reads YFSETQ. CDR3 length: 15 residues. J was trimmed by 8 bases and V by 0 bases; bases with no gene match: 7. The CDR3: CASSLAGTGVGGYTF. In DNA form, the CDR3 reads TGCGCCAGCAGCTTGGCCGGGACAGGGGTTGGCGGCTACACCTTC.

The chain combines TRBV28 with TRBJ2-4, with 10 bases fitting TRBD2. The germline CDR1 and CDR2 sequences are MDHEN and SYDVKM. The CDR3 contains 16 residues. The J segment lost 5 bases and the V segment lost 6 bases, leaving 10 bases of the junction unmatched. CDR3 residues: CASSDDFGLAENIQYF. Written as DNA, the CDR3 is TGTGCCAGCAGCGACGACTTTGGACTAGCGGAAAACATTCAGTACTTC.

The chain combines TRBV4-2 with TRBJ2-7, with 9 bases matching TRBD1. J lost 6 bases, V lost 5 bases, and 5 bases had no gene match. Germline V gene sequence: CDR1 LGHNA, CDR2 YNFKEQ. This CDR3 region has 13 residues. The CDR3 region has the DNA TGTGCCAGCAGCTTGGACAGGGGAGCCGAGCAGTACTTC. Its translation is CASSLDRGAEQYF.

Details on this clone: Other nucleotide sequences from this sample produce the same CDR3. V usage is TRBV5-1 and J usage is TRBJ2-5; 7 nucleotides align to TRBD1. The ends lost 0 bases at V and 5 bases at J; junction bases unmatched: 10. The CDR3 runs to 16 residues. The germline gives CDR1 SGHRS, CDR2 YFSETQ. The CDR3 DNA reads as TGCGCCAGCAGCTTGGTCGGGACAGATAGGGGGGAGACCCAGTACTTC. As protein: CASSLVGTDRGETQYF.

The chain links TRBV7-3 to TRBJ2-7; 9 positions agree with TRBD2. V gave up 0 bases and J gave up 2 bases; unmatched junction bases: 8. Germline CDR1 is SGHTA and CDR2 is FQGTGA. The CDR3 loop spans 17 amino acids. The CDR3 reads CASSLTGGAGGAYEQYF. The CDR3 DNA reads TGTGCCAGCAGCTTAACTGGAGGAGCGGGGGGTGCCTACGAGCAGTACTTC.

This sequence joins TRBV5-1 and TRBJ1-5; D may be TRBD1 (5 bases). The CDR3 loop spans 15 amino acids. The V and J ends lost 0 bases and 2 bases respectively, with 9 bases between them. CDR1 and CDR2 from the germline V gene are SGHRS and YFSETQ. The CDR3 protein is CASSLDGGGNQPQHF. The CDR3 region has the DNA TGCGCCAGCAGCTTGGACGGGGGTGGCAATCAGCCCCAGCATTTT.

This clone appeared a single time. V gene TRBV2 combines with J gene TRBJ1-1; D is undetermined. Trimming took off 0 bases at V and 0 bases at J, with 8 bases between the two ends. The germline CDR1 and CDR2 sequences are SNHLY and FYNNEI. CDR3 size: 15 residues. CDR3 DNA: TGTGCCAGCAGTGAAGCCCGGTTAGTGAACACTGAAGCTTTCTTT. Amino acid sequence: CASSEARLVNTEAFF.

V usage is TRBV11-2 and J usage is TRBJ2-5; D uncertain. The end of the DNA aligns better with TRBJ2-7, so the J call may be wrong. This CDR3 is 13 amino acids long. Germline CDR1 SGHAT, CDR2 FQNNGV. CDR3 nucleotide sequence: TGTGCCAGCAGCTTAGGGGCAGTCTACGAGCAGTACTTC. Residues: CASSLGAVYEQYF.